This T cell receptor (beta chain) stems from a study of shared clonotypes between healthy human individuals. Sequencing was performed with immunoSEQ multiplex PCR; in TCRdb, only in-frame clones are kept and a portion is missing. The sample yields some 2.4 million clones, under 95% seen once. To note about this clone: The same CDR3 also results from other DNA sequences found in this sample.

Germline V CDR1 and CDR2: MNHNS, SASEGT. This CDR3 is built from 15 residues. V was trimmed by 5 bases and J by 4 bases, leaving 15 bases between them. The chain uses TRBV6-1 and TRBJ2-1; a weak D match, TRBD1 (8 bases). The receptor was derived from a man between 18 and 35 years old in good health. Some clones in this sample may be carry-over from other donors' samples. Sequencing was done on a sample of naive CD4+ T cells from PBMCs. Subset noted: CD45RA+ positively selected. Written as DNA, the CDR3 is TGTGCCAGCAGTCTCGACAGGGGAGGGTACAATGAGCAGTTCTTC. Amino acid sequence: CASSLDRGGYNEQFF.